Each of the 31 T cell receptor beta chains below was sequenced from the same sample in a study of molecular identifiers for immune sequencing clone quantification. TCRdb processed the PCR reads anew with MiXCR; each CDR3 protein has one entry. In the table there are about 640,000 distinct CDR3 sequences, 15% to 20% of which are singletons. Source material: naive CD8+ T cells from blood, with Jurkat cell RNA spiked in. Subset specified: FACS-sorted CD8+CD4-CCR7+CD45RA+ naive T cells. The source of these receptors is a human donor in good health. Some libraries in this study had Jurkat cell RNA spiked in.

This clonotype has ten or more counts. The chain uses TRBV4-3 and TRBJ2-7; 8 bases are a match to TRBD1. The CDR3 has 14 residues. With V trimmed by 1 base and J by 5 bases, 4 bases remained unmatched. Germline-derived CDR1 and CDR2 are LGHNA and YSLEER. CDR3 in DNA: TGCGCCAGCAGCCAAGGACAGGGGATCCACGAGCAGTACTTC. Its protein is CASSQGQGIHEQYF.

This clonotype was detected a few times. The CDR3 reads CASSSGYGITDTQYF. As DNA, the CDR3 is TGTGCCAGCAGCTCCGGGTACGGGATCACAGATACGCAGTATTTT. The chain couples TRBV11-1 to TRBJ2-3; D is perhaps TRBD2 (5 bases). V was pared by 4 bases and J by 2 bases, with 13 bases between. The germline CDR1 and CDR2 sequences are SGHAT and FQDESV (reference sequence). This CDR3 is built from 15 residues. Complete variable domain (other parts from reference TRBV11-1 and TRBJ2-3): EAEVAQSPRYKITEKSQAVAFWCDPISGHATLYWYRQILGQGPELLVQFQDESVVDDSQLPKDRFSAERLKGVDSTLKIQPAELGDSAMYLCASSSGYGITDTQYFGPGTRLTVL.

On this clonotype itself: Just one base apart from a much larger clone, this may be a read error. The final CDR3 position lacks the conserved phenylalanine or tryptophan, pointing to a likely read error. The chain uses TRBV4-1 and TRBJ2-7; 9 bases agree with TRBD1. Trimming cost V 1 base and J 2 bases; bases outside gene matches: 3. The CDR3 loop spans 15 amino acids. Germline CDR1 is MGHRA and CDR2 is YSYEKL. Here the CDR3 DNA reads TGCGCCAGCAGCCAAGTGACAGGGGGGCCCTACGAGCAGTACTGC. Protein: CASSQVTGGPYEQYC.

Notes on this clonotype: This could be a read error, since a much larger clone is one nucleotide away. The rearrangement uses TRBV11-2 and TRBJ2-3; possibly TRBD2 for D (7 bases). There are 16 residues in the CDR3. The germline V and J ends were trimmed by 5 bases and 3 bases, with 18 bases remaining between them. Germline-derived CDR1 and CDR2 are SGHAT and FQNNGV. CDR3 loop: CASSLPVGGATDTQYF. The CDR3 coding sequence is TGTGCCAGCAGCCTCCCTGTAGGGGGGGCAACAGATACGCAGTATTTT.

Note on this clonotype: A read error may explain this, as a much larger clone is one base away. This rearrangement joins TRBV18 to TRBJ1-1, with D possibly being TRBD1 (5 bases). CDR1 KGHSH and CDR2 LQKENI come from the germline V gene. This CDR3 spans 15 amino acids. Deletions cut 3 bases from V and 4 bases from J, with 15 bases between. CDR3 sequence (DNA): TGTGCCAGCTCACCCACGTCGGGGGTGATCACTGAAGCTTTCTTT. This encodes CASSPTSGVITEAFF. The full variable domain, completed using reference TRBV18 and TRBJ1-1, is NAGVMQNPRHLVRRRGQEARLRCSPMKGHSHVYWYRQLPEEGLKFMVYLQKENIIDESGMPKERFSAEFPKEGPSILRIQQVVRGDSAAYFCASSPTSGVITEAFFGQGTRLTVV.

This clonotype came up a few times. CDR3 in amino acids: CASSASGGLIGNTEAFF. The CDR3 region has the DNA TGTGCCAGCAGTGCCTCCGGGGGGCTAATTGGTAACACTGAAGCTTTCTTT. The chain uses TRBV12-3 or TRBV12-4 and TRBJ1-1, with D possibly TRBD1 on 6 matching bases. Deletions cut 5 bases from V and 2 bases from J, with 21 bases between. The CDR3 totals 17 residues.

This chain joins TRBV6-2 or TRBV6-3 and TRBJ1-2; D is unclear. V lost 0 bases and J 1 base, leaving 6 bases between the germline ends. The CDR3 runs 14 residues. Per the germline V gene, CDR1 is MNHEY and CDR2 is SVGEGT. In DNA form, the CDR3 reads TGTGCCAGCAGTTACTCGTCCGTTAACTATGGCTACACCTTC. Its protein product is CASSYSSVNYGYTF.

Details on this clonotype: A read error is possible here, since a much larger clone lies one base away. Because the CDR3's place on the DNA is in doubt, the DNA is left out and the CDR3 is given as listed by TCRdb. The chain has TRBV19 and TRBJ2-7; the table gives TRBD2 as D, unverified against the DNA. The CDR3 adds up to 14 amino acids, both ends counted. The V gene's germline CDR1 is LNHDA and CDR2 SQIVND (reference sequence). CDR3 in amino acids: CASRVASGTYEQCF.

Turning to this clonotype: Possible read error: a much larger clone is one base away. This chain links TRBV11-2 with TRBJ1-1; D unresolved. Looked up from germline, CDR1 is SGHAT and CDR2 is FQNNGV. The CDR3 loop spans 12 amino acids. This CDR3 reads CASGSMNTGAFF. CDR3 DNA: TGTGCCAGCGGATCTATGAACACTGGAGCTTTCTTT.

This clonotype was observed at least ten times. The chain has TRBV20-1 and TRBJ2-5; 9 bases fit TRBD2. V shed 1 base, J shed 7 bases, and the junction held 10 bases outside the gene matches. Germline lookup yields CDR1 DFQATT and CDR2 SNEGSKA (reference sequence). The CDR3 consists of 15 residues. DNA of the CDR3: TGCAGTGCTAGAGGGGATAGCGGGAGAGGGGGGACCCAGTACTTC. It specifies CSARGDSGRGGTQYF.

This clonotype came up many times. The chain recombines TRBV12-3 or TRBV12-4 with TRBJ1-2, with D perhaps TRBD1 (5 bases). CDR3 length equals 13 residues. V was shortened by 2 bases and J by 8 bases, with 12 bases between the two germline ends. The CDR3 DNA reads TGTGCCAGCAGTTTAATCAGGGCGGAGGGCTACACCTTC. Translated: CASSLIRAEGYTF.

The chain carries TRBV27 and TRBJ1-5; tentatively, D is TRBD1 (6 bases). The CDR3 is 14 amino acids. Trimming took 8 bases from V and 7 from J, leaving 18 bases between them. Looked up from germline, CDR1 is MNHEY and CDR2 is SMNVEV (reference sequence). The CDR3: CASGAQGLGQPQHF. CDR3 DNA: TGTGCCAGCGGGGCACAGGGTTTAGGGCAGCCCCAGCATTTT.

A note on this clonotype: This sequence may be a read error, since a much larger clone differs from it by one base. The V call is TRBV30, the J call TRBJ2-7; 7 bases line up with TRBD2. Looked up from germline, CDR1 is GTSNPN and CDR2 is SVGIG (reference sequence). V lost 3 bases, J lost 6 bases, and 20 bases stayed unmatched. The CDR3 is 17 amino acids. CDR3 sequence: CAWSGLPRGSTICEQYF. The CDR3 bases are TGTGCCTGGAGCGGACTTCCGCGCGGGAGTACCATCTGCGAGCAGTACTTC. Based on the CDR3 plus reference TRBV30 and TRBJ2-7, the full variable domain is SQTIHQWPATLVQPVGSPLSLECTVEGTSNPNLYWYRQAAGRGLQLLFYSVGIGQISSEVPQNLSASRPQDRQFILSSKKLLLSDSGFYLCAWSGLPRGSTICEQYFGPGTRLTVT.

Ten or more counts support this clonotype. The rearrangement joins TRBV4-3 to TRBJ1-1, with no clear D. V shed 0 bases and J shed 4 bases, with 12 bases lying between them. Germline loops: CDR1 LGHNA, CDR2 YSLEER. This CDR3 region has 15 residues. In DNA, the CDR3 is TGCGCCAGCAGCCAAGAATGGGAGATGAGCACTGAAGCTTTCTTT. Its protein is CASSQEWEMSTEAFF.

V gene TRBV20-1 combines with J gene TRBJ2-3, with a weak D call TRBD2 (6 bases). This CDR3 has 15 residues. Per germline, CDR1 DFQATT and CDR2 SNEGSKA (reference sequence). V was trimmed by 5 bases and J by 2 bases, leaving 17 bases between them. Written as DNA, the CDR3 is TGCAGTGCTTTGGGTTTCGGGAGAAACACAGATACGCAGTATTTT. Protein sequence: CSALGFGRNTDTQYF.

This clonotype was picked up many times. The chain joins TRBV2 to TRBJ2-3; TRBD2 matches 12 bases. The germline CDR1 and CDR2 sequences are SNHLY and FYNNEI. Unmatched junction bases numbered 10, after V lost 5 bases and J lost 4 bases. This CDR3 has 17 amino acids. The CDR3 protein is CASSPSGGASMADTQYF. CDR3 bases: TGTGCCAGCAGTCCTAGCGGGGGGGCGTCTATGGCAGATACGCAGTATTTT.

On this clonotype itself: This may be a read error, as it is one base from a much larger clone. The chain has TRBV27 and TRBJ2-7; 7 bases match TRBD1. The CDR3 loop spans 11 amino acids. The V gene end was trimmed by 6 bases and the J gene end by 12 bases; junction bases not matched to a gene: 8. Germline V gene data show CDR1 as MNHEY and CDR2 as SMNVEV (reference sequence). CDR3: CASRGLRGRYF. CDR3 coding DNA: TGTGCCAGCAGGGGCCTTAGGGGGCGGTACTTC.

For this clonotype: Possible read error: a much larger clone is one base away. The V gene is TRBV7-8, the J gene TRBJ1-1; D gene ambiguous. This CDR3 comprises 14 residues. The germline V gene has CDR1 SGHVS and CDR2 FQNEAQ. The CDR3 is CASSLAPYGTKAFF. CDR3 coding DNA: TGTGCCAGCAGCTTAGCCCCGTACGGCACTAAAGCTTTCTTT.

J is TRBJ2-7 and V is TRBV4-1; unclear D gene. The germline V and J ends were trimmed by 2 bases and 4 bases, with 9 bases remaining between them. CDR3 length: 13 residues. Germline V gene sequence: CDR1 MGHRA, CDR2 YSYEKL. The CDR3 coding sequence is TGCGCCAGCAGCCAACGCATTGGATACGAGCAGTACTTC. Its translation: CASSQRIGYEQYF.

A note on this clonotype: It may be a read error: a sequence one base away is much more abundant. The genes are TRBV13 and TRBJ1-5; D not resolved. This CDR3 spans 13 amino acids. CDR1 is PRHDT and CDR2 is FYEKMQ in the germline V gene (reference sequence). The CDR3 here is CAGSLGREGYQHF. As DNA, the CDR3 is TGTGCCGGCAGCTTAGGCCGGGAGGGCTACCAGCATTTT.

This clonotype was counted between two and nine times. This chain joins TRBV24-1 and TRBJ1-5, with D perhaps matching TRBD1 (6 bases). Germline CDR1 and CDR2: KGHDR and SFDVKD. There are 13 residues in the CDR3. The ends were cut back, 12 bases at V and 7 bases at J, with 18 bases in the middle. CDR3 bases: TGTGCCGTGAGGGGGGGAGAAAGGCAGCCCCAGCATTTT. Protein sequence: CAVRGGERQPQHF.

This clonotype was seen many times. The gene calls are TRBV28 and TRBJ2-3, with D perhaps TRBD1 (5 bases). The CDR3 totals 15 residues. CDR1 and CDR2 from the germline V gene are MDHEN and SYDVKM. V gave up 4 bases and J gave up 2 bases, with 13 bases separating them. The CDR3 loop is CASSSTVGLTDTQYF. The CDR3 DNA sequence: TGTGCCAGCAGTTCGACGGTGGGGCTCACAGATACGCAGTATTTT.

In this sample, this clonotype turned up many times. The CDR3 region is CASSYATPNTEAFF. The CDR3 bases are TGTGCCAGCAGTTACGCGACACCGAACACTGAAGCTTTCTTT. The chain recombines TRBV6-2 or TRBV6-3 with TRBJ1-1, with unresolved D. This CDR3 is built from 14 residues. Germline CDR1 is MNHEY and CDR2 is SVGEGT. Trimming removed 2 bases at V and 1 base at J, with 8 bases between.

This clonotype occurred many times. The chain links TRBV5-8 to TRBJ2-7; possible D gene TRBD1, 6 bases. Per the germline V gene, CDR1 is SGHTS and CDR2 is YDEGEE. V lost 4 bases and J 4 bases, leaving 15 bases between the germline ends. CDR3 size: 14 residues. CDR3 in amino acids: CASSPRQASYEQYF. CDR3 coding DNA: TGTGCCAGCAGCCCCCGACAGGCCAGTTACGAGCAGTACTTC.

This clonotype showed up many times. This chain joins TRBV20-1 and TRBJ2-7; D ambiguous. Germline CDR1 reads DFQATT; CDR2 reads SNEGSKA (reference sequence). The CDR3 runs to 14 residues. Trimming pared 5 bases from V and 2 bases from J, leaving 16 bases between. In DNA, the CDR3 is TGCAGTGCTTCGCGATTATCACCCCCCTACGAGCAGTACTTC. Its protein product is CSASRLSPPYEQYF.

This clonotype appeared many times. J is TRBJ2-7 and V is TRBV12-3 or TRBV12-4; D gene unclear. The CDR3 is 13 amino acids. V lost 7 bases and J 5 bases, leaving 15 bases between the germline ends. CDR3 coding DNA: TGTGCCAGCATCAGCTCCGGATCCCACGAGCAGTACTTC. It specifies CASISSGSHEQYF.

The CDR3: CASSPMGQGEISRGYTF. CDR3 in DNA: TGTGCCAGCAGTCCCATGGGACAGGGTGAAATCTCCCGTGGCTACACCTTC. The V gene is TRBV28, the J gene TRBJ1-2, with 9 bases lining up with TRBD1. Germline lookup yields CDR1 MDHEN and CDR2 SYDVKM. The junction had 17 bases not matched to a gene; V was cut back by 5 bases and J by 7 bases. This CDR3 is built from 17 residues.

Ten or more counts support this clonotype. This chain uses TRBV24-1 with TRBJ2-5, with a possible D match to TRBD1 (5 bases). The germline gives CDR1 KGHDR, CDR2 SFDVKD. V was pared by 5 bases and J by 5 bases, with 14 bases between. This CDR3 spans 14 amino acids. The CDR3 bases are TGTGCCACCAGTGCCCCCCTGGCAGGGGAGACCCAGTACTTC. It codes for CATSAPLAGETQYF.

This clonotype appeared many times. V usage is TRBV27 and J usage is TRBJ1-6, with no clear D. This CDR3 comprises 18 residues. Germline V lookup: CDR1 MNHEY, CDR2 SMNVEV (reference sequence). Trimming stripped 3 bases from V and 7 bases from J, with 22 bases between. This CDR3 reads CASSFLKRARSMNSPLHF. In nucleotides, the CDR3 is TGTGCCAGCAGTTTCCTCAAACGGGCCCGGTCTATGAATTCACCCCTCCACTTT.

The chain carries TRBV5-6 and TRBJ1-1, with D perhaps matching TRBD1 (5 bases). Trimming removed 4 bases from V and 0 bases from J, with 16 bases in between. CDR3 size: 16 residues. Germline V gives CDR1 SGHDT, CDR2 YYEEEE. Here the CDR3 reads CASSPPDSPLNTEAFF. CDR3 nucleotide sequence: TGTGCCAGCAGCCCCCCAGACAGCCCTTTGAACACTGAAGCTTTCTTT.

A few counts support this clonotype. The chain joins TRBV6-6 to TRBJ2-5; TRBD1 is a possible D gene (8 bases). The CDR3 consists of 14 residues. Germline CDR1 MNHNY, CDR2 SVGAGI (reference sequence). Trimming cost V 0 bases and J 5 bases, with 10 bases left between them. CDR3 sequence: CASSYSQGGETQYF. The CDR3 bases are TGTGCCAGCAGTTACTCACAGGGGGGGGAGACCCAGTACTTC.